This T cell receptor beta chain is drawn from a study of blood T cell repertoires in COVID-19 (TCRdb year 2020). In terms of the full investigation: Samples covering the acute and convalescent phases of COVID-19 were provided by collaborators in the United States, Italy and Spain. The prospective study material was composed of cDNA or gDNA derived from T cells, B-cell-depleted T cells, or PBMCs. Subjects who had been exposed to COVID-19, were actively infected with it, or had recovered from it provided the deeply sampled blood TCRbeta repertoires that made up the dataset. The repertoires were made available in a free public database intended to serve as a resource for research on the immune response to SARS-CoV-2. The samples were drawn from two sources: the first 160 participants of the ongoing ImmuneRACE study, and fewer than 1,500 subjects contributed by 6 global collaborators. The sample metadata nearly always contained a de-identified subject ID, COVID-19 status, age in years and sex. Where available, HLA class I and class II types were obtained from metadata supplied by the sample provider rather than from assay-based typing. Overall study outcomes, separate from this receptor: How much clinical and demographic metadata was included differed by source and by participant, and the metadata was provided uncurated.

Of note for this clone: This receptor's antigen is unknown. Base-call qualities are not available, and no considerably larger clone is one nucleotide away.

The immunoSEQ Assay, a bias-controlled multiplex PCR, was used to amplify TCRbeta CDR3 regions from genomic DNA. In the source study's methods: Within the assay, amplification of reference gene primers was used to estimate how many nucleated cells each sample contained. Sequence reads were collapsed and filtered to measure the absolute abundance of every unique TCRbeta CDR3 rearrangement. For each sample, productive Simpson clonality was calculated as the square root of Simpson's diversity index over productive rearrangements. What TCRdb holds here is the immuneACCESS table cut down to in-frame rearrangements. Part of the clones is not present; checked against another copy, under half of the missing clones reflect an unresolved V gene, and the others are unexplained. V and J calls plus clone size are reproduced from that table; the DNA served to infer D and trimming. The sample table holds approximately 82,000 clones, of which around 92% were seen once. The top ten clones comprise about 5.9% of the sample.

Each collaborating institution followed its own protocols to collect whole blood in K2EDTA tubes. Collaborator samples were shipped for TCRbeta analysis as frozen whole blood, isolated PBMCs, or DNA extracted from either sample type. The CDR3 holds 14 amino acids from the cysteine to the phenylalanine. Of all the DNA, just the CDR3 is kept, 42 bases in frame from base 1. V has 6 bases trimmed and J has 0 bases trimmed; junction bases matching no gene number 4. In the germline V gene (reference sequence), CDR1 corresponds to LNHDA and CDR2 to SQIVND. The source is a woman aged 55-69 years with active COVID-19. Sequenced material: peripheral blood. The rearranged segments are TRBV19 and TRBJ1-1, with 7 bases aligning to TRBD1. The bases read TGTGCCAGTAGGGAGACAGGGATGAACACTGAAGCTTTCTTT. The encoded protein is CASRETGMNTEAFF.